The 26 T cell receptor beta chains below were found in one sample sequenced in a study of CD8 T cells in Susac syndrome. It was with random hexamers that roughly 0.45 to 1 ug RNA was reverse transcribed. From the immunoSEQ multiplex PCR reads, TCRdb called clonotypes with MiXCR, one entry per CDR3 protein. This sample has approximately 190,000 distinct CDR3 sequences, with 95% found just once. Sequencing was performed on CD8+ T cells from PBMCs. All receptors derive from a human donor with Susac syndrome.

The chain links TRBV27 to TRBJ1-2; no reliable D call. This CDR3 is 14 amino acids long. V dropped 10 bases and J dropped 4 bases, with 19 bases sitting between them. CDR1 MNHEY and CDR2 SMNVEV come from the germline V gene (reference sequence). The CDR3 sequence is CATRGLSEGYGYTF. CDR3 coding DNA: TGTGCCACCAGAGGGCTCAGCGAGGGCTATGGCTACACCTTC.

This chain joins TRBV5-1 and TRBJ2-1, with D uncertain. CDR1 and CDR2 from the germline V gene are SGHRS and YFSETQ. V lost 0 bases, J lost 5 bases, and 6 bases lay in between. CDR3 length: 13 amino acids. The CDR3 nucleotides are TGCGCCAGCAGCTTGGGACCCGACAATGAGCAGTTCTTC. Translation: CASSLGPDNEQFF.

The genes are TRBV5-6 and TRBJ1-2; D ambiguous. Germline CDR1 SGHDT, CDR2 YYEEEE. V was cut by 0 bases and J by 4 bases, with 10 bases left in between. This CDR3 has 14 residues. The CDR3 DNA reads TGTGCCAGCAGCTTGGGAGGGTACGGCTATGGCTACACCTTC. Translating it yields CASSLGGYGYGYTF. The complete variable domain, with remaining parts taken from reference TRBV5-6 and TRBJ1-2, reads DAGVTQSPTHLIKTRGQQVTLRCSPKSGHDTVSWYQQALGQGPQFIFQYYEEEERQRGNFPDRFSGHQFPNYSSELNVNALLLGDSALYLCASSLGGYGYGYTFGSGTRLTVV.

This rearrangement joins TRBV7-2 to TRBJ2-7; TRBD1 matches 7 bases. CDR1 and CDR2 from the germline V gene are SGHTA and FQGNSA. Unmatched junction bases numbered 10, after V lost 5 bases and J lost 6 bases. The CDR3 covers 14 residues. The DNA for the CDR3 is TGTGCCAGCAGCCCTTCCCTAGGGGGCGCCGAGCAGTACTTC. Translating gives CASSPSLGGAEQYF.

The rearrangement links TRBV2 to TRBJ1-1; D remains unclear. CDR1 is SNHLY, CDR2 FYNNEI, per germline. The CDR3 totals 15 residues. Trimming removed 7 bases from V and 5 bases from J, with 20 bases in between. The chain's CDR3 is CASILPRATETEAFF. Written as DNA, the CDR3 is TGTGCCAGCATCCTCCCGAGGGCGACCGAGACTGAAGCTTTCTTT.

CDR3 bases: TGTGCCAGCAGTACCCCCAGCTACGAGCAGTACTTC. This gives the protein CASSTPSYEQYF. The gene calls are TRBV28 and TRBJ2-7; D is ambiguous. From germline, CDR1 is MDHEN and CDR2 SYDVKM. Trimming removed 5 bases from V and 3 bases from J, with 8 bases in between. This CDR3 comprises 12 residues.

This clonotype was seen a single time. The CDR3 nucleotides read TGTGCCAGCAGTTTACAGGGGCGGGAGACCCAGTACTTC. It encodes CASSLQGRETQYF. V usage is TRBV11-2 and J usage is TRBJ2-5, with 7 bases fitting TRBD1. CDR1 SGHAT and CDR2 FQNNGV come from the germline V gene. The junction had 6 bases not matched to a gene; V was cut back by 6 bases and J by 5 bases. This CDR3 has 13 amino acids.

The rearrangement links TRBV15 to TRBJ1-2, with a tentative D call TRBD1 (6 bases). CDR1 is LNHNV, CDR2 YYDKDF, per germline (reference sequence). V dropped 6 bases and J dropped 2 bases, with 13 bases sitting between them. The CDR3 is 14 amino acids. The CDR3 is CATRDQGQNYGYTF. DNA of the CDR3: TGTGCCACCAGGGATCAGGGGCAGAACTATGGCTACACCTTC.

This clonotype has just one count. The chain employs TRBV20-1 and TRBJ2-6, with D perhaps TRBD1 or TRBD2 (5 bases each). CDR1 DFQATT and CDR2 SNEGSKA come from the germline V gene (reference sequence). Trimming pared 2 bases from V and 4 bases from J, leaving 15 bases between. The CDR3 length is 16 residues. CDR3 region: CSARLGTSVGANVLTF. The CDR3 region has the DNA TGCAGTGCTAGATTGGGGACCTCGGTAGGGGCCAACGTCCTGACTTTC.

This chain connects TRBV7-9 to TRBJ2-1; 7 bases fit TRBD2. Trimming at V came to 5 bases and at J to 0 bases, leaving 7 bases not matched to a gene. This CDR3 spans 16 amino acids. Per the germline V gene, CDR1 is SEHNR and CDR2 is FQNEAQ (reference sequence). CDR3 sequence: CASSPGGTSSYNEQFF. The CDR3 DNA reads as TGTGCCAGCAGCCCCGGGGGGACCAGCTCCTACAATGAGCAGTTCTTC.

The chain links TRBV19 to TRBJ2-5; no firm D call. The V end lost 4 bases, the J end lost 2 bases, and 11 bases lay between the germline ends. The CDR3 spans 14 residues. The germline gives CDR1 LNHDA, CDR2 SQIVND (reference sequence). The CDR3, as DNA: TGTGCCAGTAGTAACCAACCTAGACAAGAGACCCAGTACTTC. Its protein product is CASSNQPRQETQYF.

The rearrangement joins TRBV7-9 to TRBJ1-1; no definite D call. Germline V gene lookup returns CDR1 SEHNR and CDR2 FQNEAQ (reference sequence). The V end was cut by 5 bases, the J end by 3 bases, with 13 bases between. The CDR3 runs 14 residues. As DNA, the CDR3 is TGTGCCAGCAGCCCTCTTCGGGGATACACTGAAGCTTTCTTT. Its protein product is CASSPLRGYTEAFF.

The chain uses TRBV5-4 and TRBJ2-7; 9 positions match TRBD2. The germline CDR1 and CDR2 sequences are SGHNT and YYREEE (reference sequence). Trimming took 0 bases from V and 6 from J; bases not matched to a gene: 10. The length of the CDR3 is 16 residues. The CDR3 region is CASSLATSGFGSEQYF. CDR3 nucleotide sequence: TGTGCCAGCAGCTTGGCGACTAGCGGATTCGGGAGCGAGCAGTACTTC.

The J gene is TRBJ2-7, the V gene TRBV29-1; the D is unclear. The germline V gene encodes CDR1 SQVTM and CDR2 ANQGSEA. Trimming pared 2 bases from V and 1 base from J, leaving 6 bases between. The CDR3 is made up of 12 amino acids. CDR3 sequence: CSVESASYEQYF. CDR3 DNA sequence: TGCAGCGTTGAATCGGCTTCCTACGAGCAGTACTTC.

The rearrangement uses TRBV9 and TRBJ1-2; TRBD1 aligns across 8 bases. CDR1 is SGDLS and CDR2 is YYNGEE in the germline V gene. This CDR3 region has 17 residues. The J segment lost 0 bases and the V segment lost 0 bases, leaving 7 bases of the junction unmatched. The CDR3 spells CASSVARDRMTNYGYTF. The CDR3 DNA sequence: TGTGCCAGCAGCGTAGCCAGGGACAGGATGACTAACTATGGCTACACCTTC.

This sequence joins TRBV28 and TRBJ1-1, with TRBD1 identical over 7 bases. Per germline, CDR1 MDHEN and CDR2 SYDVKM. This CDR3 contains 15 residues. J lost 1 base, V lost 6 bases, and 8 bases had no gene match. Here the CDR3 DNA reads TGTGCCAGCAGGCAGCACAGGGGAGGGAACACTGAAGCTTTCTTT. This translates into CASRQHRGGNTEAFF. Supplemented by reference TRBV28 and TRBJ1-1, the full variable domain reads DVKVTQSSRYLVKRTGEKVFLECVQDMDHENMFWYRQDPGLGLRLIYFSYDVKMKEKGDIPEGYSVSREKKERFSLILESASTNQTSMYLCASRQHRGGNTEAFFGQGTRLTVV.

The chain couples TRBV12-3 or TRBV12-4 to TRBJ1-4, with D perhaps TRBD1 (5 bases). This CDR3 has 17 amino acids. V lost 2 bases to trimming and J lost 0 bases, with 13 bases between them. The CDR3 DNA follows: TGTGCCAGCAGTTTACATCGGGGCAGAGCAACTAATGAAAAACTGTTTTTT. Its protein product is CASSLHRGRATNEKLFF.

This chain links TRBV11-2 with TRBJ2-7; 9 bases align to TRBD1. V lost 5 bases to trimming and J lost 4 bases; unmatched junction nucleotides: 9. Germline CDR1 SGHAT, CDR2 FQNNGV. The CDR3 is 15 amino acids. This CDR3 is CASSLSDRGPYEQYF. In DNA form, the CDR3 reads TGTGCCAGCAGCCTCTCGGACAGGGGACCTTACGAGCAGTACTTC.

The chain recombines TRBV20-1 with TRBJ2-1; 7 bases are a match to TRBD2. CDR1 is DFQATT and CDR2 is SNEGSKA in the germline V gene (reference sequence). The CDR3 length is 14 residues. The CDR3 here is CTASELALNNEQFF. DNA for the CDR3: TGCACTGCCAGTGAACTAGCGCTCAACAATGAGCAGTTCTTC.

This CDR3 reads CASSPGRRNEKLFF. As DNA, the CDR3 is TGTGCCAGCAGCCCCGGACGGAGAAATGAAAAACTGTTTTTT. The chain recombines TRBV3-1 with TRBJ1-4; D is unclear. The V gene's germline CDR1 is LGHDT and CDR2 YNNKEL (reference sequence). V was cut by 4 bases and J by 5 bases, with 11 bases left in between. This CDR3 has 14 amino acids.

DNA of the CDR3: TGTGCCAGCAGCCCGGGACTAGCGAGCTCCTACGAGCAGTACTTC. Translated, it gives CASSPGLASSYEQYF. The chain employs TRBV9 and TRBJ2-7; the match to TRBD2 covers 10 bases. Germline CDR1 SGDLS, CDR2 YYNGEE. This CDR3 contains 15 residues. V gave up 4 bases and J gave up 0 bases; unmatched junction bases: 4.

The chain joins TRBV21-1 to TRBJ1-2; whether TRBD1, the table's D call, matches the DNA was not checked. TRBV21-1 is a recognized pseudogene. This CDR3 contains 14 residues. CDR3 sequence: CASIVPGQGNGYTF. The CDR3 nucleotides read TGTGCCAGCATTGTACCGGGACAGGGTAACGGCTACACCTTC.

The rearrangement joins TRBV3-1 to TRBJ2-1, with 11 positions matching TRBD2. From germline, CDR1 is LGHDT and CDR2 YNNKEL (reference sequence). The V and J ends lost 0 bases and 10 bases, in that order; junction bases with no gene match: 5. The CDR3 consists of 15 residues. The DNA for the CDR3 is TGTGCCAGCAGCCAAGATCGGACTAGCGGGCAAGAGCAGTTCTTC. Encoded protein: CASSQDRTSGQEQFF.

This chain uses TRBV9 with TRBJ2-5, with 7 bases lining up with TRBD1. The V gene end was trimmed by 3 bases and the J gene end by 3 bases; junction bases not matched to a gene: 5. The CDR3 is 14 amino acids. CDR1 is SGDLS and CDR2 is YYNGEE in the germline V gene. CDR3 sequence reads: CASSAWDRKETQYF. CDR3 coding DNA: TGTGCCAGCAGCGCATGGGACAGAAAAGAGACCCAGTACTTC. Looking up the rest from reference TRBV9 and TRBJ2-5 gives the full variable domain: DSGVTQTPKHLITATGQRVTLRCSPRSGDLSVYWYQQSLDQGLQFLIQYYNGEERAKGNILERFSAQQFPDLHSELNLSSLELGDSALYFCASSAWDRKETQYFGPGTRLLVL.

The V gene is TRBV20-1, the J gene TRBJ2-1; D unclear. Germline lookup yields CDR1 DFQATT and CDR2 SNEGSKA (reference sequence). The CDR3 covers 16 residues. The CDR3 nucleotides are TGCAGAGACCACTCGCCCCCCGAGGCCCATTACAATGAGCAGTTCTTC. Translating it yields CRDHSPPEAHYNEQFF.

The CDR3 nucleotides read TGTGCCAGCAGCCAAGATGCACTAGCTGGTTCCTACAATGAGCAGTTCTTC. Its protein is CASSQDALAGSYNEQFF. This chain uses TRBV3-1 with TRBJ2-1; possible D gene TRBD2, 6 bases. The ends were cut back, 0 bases at V and 1 base at J, with 13 bases in the middle. CDR1 LGHDT and CDR2 YNNKEL come from the germline V gene (reference sequence). The CDR3 consists of 17 residues.